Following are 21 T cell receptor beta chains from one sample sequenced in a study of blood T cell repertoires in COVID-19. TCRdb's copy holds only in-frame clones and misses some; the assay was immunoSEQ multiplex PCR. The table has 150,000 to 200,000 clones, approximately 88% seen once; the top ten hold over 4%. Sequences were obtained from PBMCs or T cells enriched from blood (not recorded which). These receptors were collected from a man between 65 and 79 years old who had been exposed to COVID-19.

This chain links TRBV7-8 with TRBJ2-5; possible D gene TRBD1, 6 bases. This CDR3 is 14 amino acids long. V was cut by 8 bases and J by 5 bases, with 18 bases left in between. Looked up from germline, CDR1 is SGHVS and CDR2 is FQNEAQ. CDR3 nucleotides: TGTGCCAGCCTCCCTGTCAGCAGGGGCGAGACCCAGTACTTC. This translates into CASLPVSRGETQYF.

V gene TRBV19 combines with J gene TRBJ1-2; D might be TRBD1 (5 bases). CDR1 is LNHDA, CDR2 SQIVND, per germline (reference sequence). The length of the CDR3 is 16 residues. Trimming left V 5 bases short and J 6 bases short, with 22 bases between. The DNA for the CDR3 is TGTGCCAGTAGTCGTGGGGGGAGGAGTCGGGCCGATGGCTACACCTTC. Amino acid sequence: CASSRGGRSRADGYTF.

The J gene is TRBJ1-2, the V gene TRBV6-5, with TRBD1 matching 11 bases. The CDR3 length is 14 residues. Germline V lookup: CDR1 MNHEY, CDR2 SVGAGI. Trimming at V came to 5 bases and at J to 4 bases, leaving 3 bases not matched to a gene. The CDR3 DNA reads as TGTGCCAGCAGTAAGGGACAGGGGGTCTATGGCTACACCTTC. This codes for CASSKGQGVYGYTF.

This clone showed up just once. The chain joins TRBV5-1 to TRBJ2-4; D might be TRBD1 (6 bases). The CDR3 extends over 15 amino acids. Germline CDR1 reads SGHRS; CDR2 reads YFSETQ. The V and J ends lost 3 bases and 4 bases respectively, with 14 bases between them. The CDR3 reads CASSSGTTRKNIQYF. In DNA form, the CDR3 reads TGCGCCAGCAGCTCCGGGACAACCCGTAAAAACATTCAGTACTTC.

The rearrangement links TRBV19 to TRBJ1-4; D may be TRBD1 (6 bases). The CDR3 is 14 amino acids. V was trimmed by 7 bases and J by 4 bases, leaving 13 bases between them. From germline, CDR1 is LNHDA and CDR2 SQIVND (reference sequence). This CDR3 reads CASNSGQSNEKLFF. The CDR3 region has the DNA TGTGCCAGTAACTCTGGACAGAGTAATGAAAAACTGTTTTTT.

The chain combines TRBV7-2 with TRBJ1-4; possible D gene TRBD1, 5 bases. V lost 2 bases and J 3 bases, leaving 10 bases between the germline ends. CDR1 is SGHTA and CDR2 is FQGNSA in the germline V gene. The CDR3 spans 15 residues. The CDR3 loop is CASSLRAGPNEKLFF. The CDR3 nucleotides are TGTGCCAGCAGCTTACGGGCAGGGCCTAATGAAAAACTGTTTTTT.

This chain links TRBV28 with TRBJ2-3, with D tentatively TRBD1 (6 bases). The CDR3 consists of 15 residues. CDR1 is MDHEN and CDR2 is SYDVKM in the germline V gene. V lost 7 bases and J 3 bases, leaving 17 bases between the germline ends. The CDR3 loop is CASTLPRTATDTQYF. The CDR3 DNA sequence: TGTGCCAGCACCCTACCCCGGACAGCGACAGATACGCAGTATTTT.

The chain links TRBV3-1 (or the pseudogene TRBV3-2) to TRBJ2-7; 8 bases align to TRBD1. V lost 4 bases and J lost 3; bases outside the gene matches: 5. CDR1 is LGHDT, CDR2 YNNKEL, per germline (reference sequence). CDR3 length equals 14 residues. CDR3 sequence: CASSPRTGYYEQYF. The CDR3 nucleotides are TGTGCCAGCAGCCCCCGGACAGGGTACTACGAGCAGTACTTC.

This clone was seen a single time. CDR3: CATSDYQGGNEQFF. In DNA form, the CDR3 reads TGTGCCACCAGTGACTACCAGGGGGGCAATGAGCAGTTCTTC. V usage is TRBV24-1 and J usage is TRBJ2-1; a weak D match, TRBD1 (7 bases). The CDR3 contains 14 residues. Trimming cost V 4 bases and J 6 bases, with 12 bases left between them. Germline V lookup: CDR1 KGHDR, CDR2 SFDVKD.

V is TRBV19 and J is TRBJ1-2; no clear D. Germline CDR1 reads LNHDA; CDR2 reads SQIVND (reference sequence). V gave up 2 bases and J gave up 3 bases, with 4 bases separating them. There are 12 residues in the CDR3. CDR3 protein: CASSIPYYGYTF. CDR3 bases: TGTGCCAGTAGTATACCCTACTATGGCTACACCTTC. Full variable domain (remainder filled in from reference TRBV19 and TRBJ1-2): DGGITQSPKYLFRKEGQNVTLSCEQNLNHDAMYWYRQDPGQGLRLIYYSQIVNDFQKGDIAEGYSVSREKKESFPLTVTSAQKNPTAFYLCASSIPYYGYTFGSGTRLTVV.

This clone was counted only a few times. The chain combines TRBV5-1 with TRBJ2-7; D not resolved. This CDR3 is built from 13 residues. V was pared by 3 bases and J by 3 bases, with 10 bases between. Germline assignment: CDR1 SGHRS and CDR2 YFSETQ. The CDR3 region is CASSSGQDYEQYF. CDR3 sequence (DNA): TGCGCCAGCAGCTCTGGGCAGGACTACGAGCAGTACTTC.

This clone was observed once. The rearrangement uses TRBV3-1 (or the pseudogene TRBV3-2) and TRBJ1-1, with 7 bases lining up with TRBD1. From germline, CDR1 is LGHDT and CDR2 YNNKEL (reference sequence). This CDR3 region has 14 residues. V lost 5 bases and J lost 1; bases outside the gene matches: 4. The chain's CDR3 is CASSKGGANTEAFF. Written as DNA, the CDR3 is TGTGCCAGCAGCAAAGGGGGCGCGAACACTGAAGCTTTCTTT.

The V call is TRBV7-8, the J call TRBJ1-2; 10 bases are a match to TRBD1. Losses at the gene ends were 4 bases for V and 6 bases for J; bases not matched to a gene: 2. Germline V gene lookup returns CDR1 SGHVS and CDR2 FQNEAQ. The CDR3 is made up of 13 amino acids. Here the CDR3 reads CASSWGQGNGYTF. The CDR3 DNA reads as TGTGCCAGCAGCTGGGGACAGGGGAATGGCTACACCTTC.

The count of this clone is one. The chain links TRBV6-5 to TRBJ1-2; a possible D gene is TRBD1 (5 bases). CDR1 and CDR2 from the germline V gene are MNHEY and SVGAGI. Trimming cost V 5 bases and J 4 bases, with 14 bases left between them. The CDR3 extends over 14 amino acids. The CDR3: CASSNGGQLYGYTF. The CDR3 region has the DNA TGTGCCAGCAGTAACGGCGGACAACTCTATGGCTACACCTTC.

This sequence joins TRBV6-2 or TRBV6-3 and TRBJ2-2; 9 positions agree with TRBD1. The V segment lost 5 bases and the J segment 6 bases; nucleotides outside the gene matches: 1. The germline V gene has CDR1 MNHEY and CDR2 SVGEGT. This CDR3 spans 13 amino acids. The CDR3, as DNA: TGTGCCAGCAGTCGACAGGGGGCCGGGGAGCTGTTTTTT. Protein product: CASSRQGAGELFF.

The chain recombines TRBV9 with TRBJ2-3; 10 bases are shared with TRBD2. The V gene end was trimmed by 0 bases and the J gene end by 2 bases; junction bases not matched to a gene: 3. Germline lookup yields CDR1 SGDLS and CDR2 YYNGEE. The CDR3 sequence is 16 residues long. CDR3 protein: CASSVGTSGLTDTQYF. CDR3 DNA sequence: TGTGCCAGCAGCGTAGGGACTAGCGGTCTCACAGATACGCAGTATTTT. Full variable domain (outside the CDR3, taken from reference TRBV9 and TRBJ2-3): DSGVTQTPKHLITATGQRVTLRCSPRSGDLSVYWYQQSLDQGLQFLIQYYNGEERAKGNILERFSAQQFPDLHSELNLSSLELGDSALYFCASSVGTSGLTDTQYFGPGTRLTVL.

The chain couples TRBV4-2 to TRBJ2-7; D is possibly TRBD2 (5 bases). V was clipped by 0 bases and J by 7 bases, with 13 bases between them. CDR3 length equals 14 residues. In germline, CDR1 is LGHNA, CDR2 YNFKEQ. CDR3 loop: CASSQEAGREEQYF. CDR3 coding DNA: TGTGCCAGCAGCCAAGAAGCAGGTAGGGAGGAGCAGTACTTC.

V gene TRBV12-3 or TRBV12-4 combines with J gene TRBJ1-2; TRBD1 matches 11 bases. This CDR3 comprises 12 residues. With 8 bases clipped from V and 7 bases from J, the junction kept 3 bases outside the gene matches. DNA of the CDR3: TGTGCCAGCGGGACAGGGGGGTTTGGCTACACCTTC. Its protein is CASGTGGFGYTF.

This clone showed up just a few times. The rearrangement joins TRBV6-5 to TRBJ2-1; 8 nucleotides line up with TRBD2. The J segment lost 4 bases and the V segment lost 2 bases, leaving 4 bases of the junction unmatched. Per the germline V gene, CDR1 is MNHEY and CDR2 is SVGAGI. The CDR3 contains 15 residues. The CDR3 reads CASSYASGSYNEQFF. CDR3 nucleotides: TGTGCCAGCAGTTACGCTAGCGGGTCATACAATGAGCAGTTCTTC.

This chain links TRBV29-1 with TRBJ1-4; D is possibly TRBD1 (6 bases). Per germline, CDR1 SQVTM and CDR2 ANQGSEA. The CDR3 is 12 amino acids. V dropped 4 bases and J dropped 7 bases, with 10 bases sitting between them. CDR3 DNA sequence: TGCAGCGTTGGGGGGCTGGGTGAAAAACTGTTTTTT. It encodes CSVGGLGEKLFF.

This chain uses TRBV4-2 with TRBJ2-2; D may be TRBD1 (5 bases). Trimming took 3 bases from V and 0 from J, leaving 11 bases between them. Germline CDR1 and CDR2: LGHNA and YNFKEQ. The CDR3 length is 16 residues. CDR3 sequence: CASSHNRQANTGELFF. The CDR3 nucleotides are TGTGCCAGCAGCCATAACAGGCAGGCGAACACCGGGGAGCTGTTTTTT.